The 27 T cell receptor beta chains in this list originate from one sample, sequenced in a study of T cell responses to AZD1222 COVID-19 vaccine. TCRdb keeps only in-frame clones here, not all; method: immunoSEQ multiplex PCR. The profile shows 100,000 to 150,000 clones, 90% of them singletons. Here the sequenced sample was peripheral blood, taken on day 0 of AZD1222 vaccination. These receptors originate from an adult in good health.

The genes are TRBV10-3 and TRBJ2-3; no firm D call. V lost 11 bases to trimming and J lost 0 bases, with 9 bases between them. Germline CDR1 is ENHRY and CDR2 is SYGVKD. The CDR3 is 12 residues long. Here the CDR3 reads CASTHSTDTQYF. The CDR3 DNA is TGTGCCTCCACCCACAGCACAGATACGCAGTATTTT.

This clone was observed a single time. The rearrangement joins TRBV5-5 to TRBJ1-5; D call uncertain. Germline V gene lookup returns CDR1 SGHKS and CDR2 YYEKEE (reference sequence). V was shortened by 2 bases and J by 4 bases, with 7 bases between the two germline ends. This CDR3 is 13 amino acids long. Here the CDR3 DNA reads TGTGCCAGCAGCTTTTCAGCTAATCAGCCCCAGCATTTT. Its translation is CASSFSANQPQHF.

This chain connects TRBV6-5 to TRBJ1-1; D is perhaps TRBD1 (5 bases). Germline-derived CDR1 and CDR2 are MNHEY and SVGAGI. This CDR3 is built from 14 residues. Trimming left V 6 bases short and J 5 bases short, with 16 bases between. The DNA for the CDR3 is TGTGCCAGCAGCAAAAATGGGGGTAGGACTGAAGCTTTCTTT. Its protein product is CASSKNGGRTEAFF.

The chain joins TRBV6-1 to TRBJ1-1; 7 nucleotides match TRBD1. Germline CDR1 is MNHNS and CDR2 is SASEGT. The ends lost 2 bases at V and 5 bases at J; junction bases unmatched: 8. The CDR3 is made up of 15 amino acids. The CDR3 DNA sequence: TGTGCCAGCAGTGAATCTGGCAGGGGGTGGACTGAAGCTTTCTTT. Encoded protein: CASSESGRGWTEAFF.

The chain joins TRBV30 to TRBJ1-6, with 11 bases fitting TRBD1. The CDR3 totals 14 residues. Germline lookup yields CDR1 GTSNPN and CDR2 SVGIG (reference sequence). V trimming: 3 bases; J trimming: 9 bases; junction bases outside the gene matches: 4. The CDR3 loop is CAWRRDRGGSPLHF. In DNA, the CDR3 is TGTGCCTGGAGACGGGACAGGGGGGGTTCACCCCTCCACTTT.

The chain has TRBV4-2 and TRBJ1-2; D unclear. V was trimmed by 1 base and J by 8 bases, leaving 23 bases between them. CDR1 LGHNA and CDR2 YNFKEQ come from the germline V gene. The CDR3 runs 17 residues. This chain's CDR3 is CASSQAEWAEGGEGYTF. The DNA for the CDR3 is TGTGCCAGCAGCCAAGCCGAATGGGCCGAGGGAGGTGAGGGCTACACCTTC.

This clone was detected only once. The gene calls are TRBV3-1 (or the pseudogene TRBV3-2) and TRBJ2-7, with TRBD1 matching over 9 bases. The trim removed 1 base at V and 3 bases at J, leaving 4 bases unmatched. The germline CDR1 and CDR2 sequences are LGHDT and YNNKEL (reference sequence). This CDR3 region has 15 residues. CDR3 sequence reads: CASSQGNRGLYEQYF. As DNA, the CDR3 is TGTGCCAGCAGCCAAGGCAACAGGGGGCTCTACGAGCAGTACTTC.

Comments on this clone: One end of the junction is discordant with germline, which a read error may explain. V and J are TRBV6-2 or TRBV6-3 and TRBJ2-7, with 11 bases lining up with TRBD2. From germline, CDR1 is MNHEY and CDR2 SVGEGT. CDR3 length: 16 amino acids. Written as DNA, the CDR3 is TGTGCCAGCAATTACGATGGGACTAGCGGCTGGTGGGAGCAGTACTTC. It yields the protein CASNYDGTSGWWEQYF.

This chain links TRBV5-6 with TRBJ2-7, with D perhaps TRBD1 (6 bases). The CDR3 is made up of 15 amino acids. The V end was cut by 5 bases, the J end by 0 bases, with 15 bases between. Germline V CDR1 and CDR2: SGHDT, YYEEEE. The CDR3 DNA sequence: TGTGCCAGCAGGTCCGGGACAAGAAGCTCCTACGAGCAGTACTTC. It encodes CASRSGTRSSYEQYF.

CDR3: CASSIGVGAMNTEAFF. The CDR3 nucleotides are TGTGCCAGTAGTATCGGGGTGGGAGCTATGAACACTGAAGCTTTCTTT. This chain uses TRBV19 with TRBJ1-1; no definite D call. CDR1 LNHDA and CDR2 SQIVND come from the germline V gene (reference sequence). V lost 3 bases to trimming and J lost 0 bases, with 14 bases between them. The CDR3 is 16 amino acids. The full variable domain, in which reference TRBV19 and TRBJ1-1 provide the parts outside the CDR3, is DGGITQSPKYLFRKEGQNVTLSCEQNLNHDAMYWYRQDPGQGLRLIYYSQIVNDFQKGDIAEGYSVSREKKESFPLTVTSAQKNPTAFYLCASSIGVGAMNTEAFFGQGTRLTVV.

The V and J genes are TRBV5-4 and TRBJ1-4, with 9 bases aligning to TRBD1. Germline trimming cut 7 bases from V and 8 bases from J; bases unmatched to any gene: 9. Looked up from germline, CDR1 is SGHNT and CDR2 is YYREEE (reference sequence). CDR3 length: 14 amino acids. The CDR3 nucleotides are TGTGCCAGCGCCACAGGGGGCGAAATGGAAAAACTGTTTTTT. Its protein product is CASATGGEMEKLFF. The full variable domain, with the rest looked up from reference TRBV5-4 and TRBJ1-4, is ETGVTQSPTHLIKTRGQQVTLRCSSQSGHNTVSWYQQALGQGPQFIFQYYREEENGRGNFPPRFSGLQFPNYSSELNVNALELDDSALYLCASATGGEMEKLFFGSGTQLSVL.

CDR3 loop: CASSLEITTTTDTQYF. CDR3 DNA: TGCGCCAGCAGCTTGGAAATCACTACCACCACAGATACGCAGTATTTT. The V gene is TRBV5-1, the J gene TRBJ2-3; D is uncertain. Germline CDR1 reads SGHRS; CDR2 reads YFSETQ. Trimming shortened V by 0 bases and J by 2 bases, and 13 bases separated the two germline ends. CDR3 length: 16 amino acids. Complete variable domain (other parts from reference TRBV5-1 and TRBJ2-3): KAGVTQTPRYLIKTRGQQVTLSCSPISGHRSVSWYQQTPGQGLQFLFEYFSETQRNKGNFPGRFSGRQFSNSRSEMNVSTLELGDSALYLCASSLEITTTTDTQYFGPGTRLTVL.

This chain links TRBV5-6 with TRBJ1-5; no clear D. The germline gives CDR1 SGHDT, CDR2 YYEEEE. CDR3 size: 16 residues. V gave up 1 base and J gave up 0 bases, with 11 bases separating them. The CDR3 loop reads CASSLFLADSNQPQHF. The CDR3 DNA sequence: TGTGCCAGCAGCTTGTTCCTGGCTGATAGCAATCAGCCCCAGCATTTT.

This clone came up a few times. The rearrangement uses TRBV7-9 and TRBJ1-2; D uncertain. The ends were cut back, 3 bases at V and 8 bases at J, with 19 bases in the middle. Germline loops: CDR1 SEHNR, CDR2 FQNEAQ (reference sequence). The CDR3 length is 15 residues. In DNA form, the CDR3 reads TGTGCCAGCAGCTTTGGGAGCCAGTTCTATGGAGGCTACACCTTC. It yields the protein CASSFGSQFYGGYTF.

V gene TRBV7-3 combines with J gene TRBJ2-4; possibly TRBD2 for D (5 bases). Germline V gene lookup returns CDR1 SGHTA and CDR2 FQGTGA. V dropped 3 bases and J dropped 5 bases, with 8 bases sitting between them. The CDR3 is 13 residues long. The CDR3 is CASSLVGENIQYF. The CDR3 DNA follows: TGTGCCAGCAGCTTGGTGGGAGAAAACATTCAGTACTTC.

This clone appeared a single time. The rearrangement joins TRBV19 to TRBJ2-2; TRBD1 might be the D (6 bases). The CDR3 has 14 amino acids. Germline values: CDR1 LNHDA, CDR2 SQIVND (reference sequence). Deletions cut 5 bases from V and 1 base from J, with 8 bases between. CDR3 region: CASSEGGNTGELFF. CDR3 in DNA: TGTGCCAGTAGTGAAGGGGGGAACACCGGGGAGCTGTTTTTT.

V gene TRBV28 combines with J gene TRBJ2-7, with D possibly matching TRBD1 (6 bases). The CDR3 loop spans 15 amino acids. Looked up from germline, CDR1 is MDHEN and CDR2 is SYDVKM. V lost 6 bases and J lost 3, with 18 bases in between. In DNA, the CDR3 is TGTGCCAGCAGCCTCGAACAGGGTTCTGGCTACGAGCAGTACTTC. Amino acids: CASSLEQGSGYEQYF.

V gene TRBV10-2 combines with J gene TRBJ2-5, with D perhaps TRBD2 (5 bases). The CDR3 contains 12 residues. Per the germline V gene, CDR1 is WSHSY and CDR2 is SAAADI. The V and J ends lost 11 bases and 1 base respectively, with 11 bases between them. CDR3 in DNA: TGCGCCGCCGGAGGACTCCAAGAGACCCAGTACTTC. Its translation: CAAGGLQETQYF.

The CDR3: CALDLLDGYTF. In nucleotides, the CDR3 is TGTGCCTTAGACCTACTGGATGGCTACACCTTC. The V and J genes are TRBV25-1 and TRBJ1-2; no reliable D call. The length of the CDR3 is 11 residues. CDR1 is MGHDK and CDR2 is SYGVNS in the germline V gene. V lost 11 bases to trimming and J lost 6 bases, with 13 bases between them.

This clone came up a few times. One end of the junction varies from germline; a read error may be responsible. The genes are TRBV28 and TRBJ1-2; weak D call: TRBD1 (5 bases). This CDR3 is 10 amino acids long. The germline V gene has CDR1 MDHEN and CDR2 SYDVKM. DNA for the CDR3: TGTGCCAGCAGTACCACCGGGACCTCCTTC. Translated: CASSTTGTSF.

J is TRBJ1-3 and V is TRBV7-2; D uncertain. The CDR3 has 14 amino acids. V was shortened by 6 bases and J by 4 bases, with 13 bases between the two germline ends. Per germline, CDR1 SGHTA and CDR2 FQGNSA. This CDR3 is CASSPGPAGNTIYF. The CDR3 nucleotides read TGTGCCAGCAGTCCAGGTCCAGCCGGAAACACCATATATTTT.

The V gene is TRBV10-2, the J gene TRBJ2-7; the match to TRBD1 covers 9 bases. The CDR3 totals 14 residues. V dropped 6 bases and J dropped 0; count of bases not matched to a gene: 3. Per germline, CDR1 WSHSY and CDR2 SAAADI. Here the CDR3 reads CASSGQGSSYEQYF. The CDR3 DNA reads as TGCGCCAGCAGCGGACAGGGGAGCTCCTACGAGCAGTACTTC.

The chain couples TRBV5-6 to TRBJ1-5, with D possibly being TRBD1 (6 bases). The CDR3 spans 14 residues. V lost 0 bases to trimming and J lost 5 bases, with 9 bases between them. Germline CDR1 reads SGHDT; CDR2 reads YYEEEE. DNA of the CDR3: TGTGCCAGCAGCTTGGCGGGGGCTTATCAGCCCCAGCATTTT. Encoded protein: CASSLAGAYQPQHF. Drawing the rest from reference TRBV5-6 and TRBJ1-5, the complete variable domain is DAGVTQSPTHLIKTRGQQVTLRCSPKSGHDTVSWYQQALGQGPQFIFQYYEEEERQRGNFPDRFSGHQFPNYSSELNVNALLLGDSALYLCASSLAGAYQPQHFGDGTRLSIL.

The chain combines TRBV3-1 (or the pseudogene TRBV3-2) with TRBJ1-1; unclear D gene. Germline values: CDR1 LGHDT, CDR2 YNNKEL (reference sequence). The CDR3 spans 14 residues. V shed 0 bases and J shed 0 bases, with 5 bases lying between them. CDR3: CASSQDGMNTEAFF. The CDR3 bases are TGTGCCAGCAGCCAAGATGGAATGAACACTGAAGCTTTCTTT.

This clone came up once. This chain links TRBV5-1 with TRBJ2-3; D could derive from TRBD1 or TRBD2 (6 bases each). The V and J ends lost 4 bases and 8 bases respectively, with 20 bases between them. Germline V gene data show CDR1 as SGHRS and CDR2 as YFSETQ. CDR3 length equals 15 residues. CDR3 DNA: TGCGCCAGCAGCCCGGCAGGGGAGGCTGGGCTTACGCAGTATTTT. Translating it yields CASSPAGEAGLTQYF. The complete variable domain, with remaining parts taken from reference TRBV5-1 and TRBJ2-3, reads KAGVTQTPRYLIKTRGQQVTLSCSPISGHRSVSWYQQTPGQGLQFLFEYFSETQRNKGNFPGRFSGRQFSNSRSEMNVSTLELGDSALYLCASSPAGEAGLTQYFGPGTRLTVL.

V is TRBV11-2 and J is TRBJ2-7, with 12 positions matching TRBD1. This CDR3 has 17 residues. After removal of 0 bases from V and 4 bases from J, the junction contained 7 bases not matched to a gene. CDR1 is SGHAT, CDR2 FQNNGV, per germline. The CDR3 loop reads CASSLDLGTGGRYEQYF. The CDR3 DNA reads TGTGCCAGCAGCTTAGATCTCGGGACAGGGGGCAGGTACGAGCAGTACTTC.

This clone was recorded only once. This sequence joins TRBV9 and TRBJ1-1; TRBD1 might be the D (6 bases). V was trimmed by 3 bases and J by 6 bases, leaving 12 bases between them. Germline V gene data show CDR1 as SGDLS and CDR2 as YYNGEE. The CDR3 sequence is 13 residues long. CDR3 sequence reads: CASSGYRDAEAFF. The CDR3 DNA sequence: TGTGCCAGCAGCGGTTACAGGGACGCTGAAGCTTTCTTT.